The source of this TCR beta chain is a study of T cell clones after liver transplantation. Background on the study: Three of eight recipients were HCV-positive; others had non-autoimmune, non-viral indications. Timepoints were pre-transplant, pre-withdrawal, and after withdrawal was completed or failed.

V lost 5 bases and J lost 5, with 15 bases in between. The V gene's germline CDR1 is GTSNPN and CDR2 SVGIG (reference sequence). This CDR3 is 13 amino acids long. Libraries were prepared by immunoSEQ multiplex PCR; TCRdb keeps only in-frame clonotypes and omits some of them. The data contain roughly 56,000 clones, approximately 71% of them singletons. The chain combines TRBV30 with TRBJ1-2; D not certain. Sequencing was performed on CD4+ T cells from blood, taken around 4.5 years after liver transplant. This TCR was recovered from a human patient who received a liver transplant. Some T cells could come from the graft donor. The CDR3 sequence: CAWDLSGRYGYTF. The DNA of the CDR3 is TGTGCCTGGGACCTCTCGGGTAGATATGGCTACACCTTC.